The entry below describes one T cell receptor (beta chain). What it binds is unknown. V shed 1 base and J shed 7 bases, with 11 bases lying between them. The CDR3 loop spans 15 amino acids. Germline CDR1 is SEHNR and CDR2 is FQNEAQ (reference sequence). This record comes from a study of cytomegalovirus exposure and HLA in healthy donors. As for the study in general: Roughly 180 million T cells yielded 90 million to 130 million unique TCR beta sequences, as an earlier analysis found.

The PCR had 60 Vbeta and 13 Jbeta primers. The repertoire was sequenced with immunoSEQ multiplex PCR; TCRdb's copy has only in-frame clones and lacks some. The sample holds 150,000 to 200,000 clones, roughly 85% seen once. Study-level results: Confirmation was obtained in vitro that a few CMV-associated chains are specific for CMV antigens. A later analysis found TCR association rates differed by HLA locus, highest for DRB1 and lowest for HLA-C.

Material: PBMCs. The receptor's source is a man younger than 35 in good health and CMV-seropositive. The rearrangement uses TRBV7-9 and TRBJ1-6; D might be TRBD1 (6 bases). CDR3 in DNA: TGTGCCAGCAGCTTAGACAGGGCTGGAAATTCACCCCTCCACTTT. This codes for CASSLDRAGNSPLHF.